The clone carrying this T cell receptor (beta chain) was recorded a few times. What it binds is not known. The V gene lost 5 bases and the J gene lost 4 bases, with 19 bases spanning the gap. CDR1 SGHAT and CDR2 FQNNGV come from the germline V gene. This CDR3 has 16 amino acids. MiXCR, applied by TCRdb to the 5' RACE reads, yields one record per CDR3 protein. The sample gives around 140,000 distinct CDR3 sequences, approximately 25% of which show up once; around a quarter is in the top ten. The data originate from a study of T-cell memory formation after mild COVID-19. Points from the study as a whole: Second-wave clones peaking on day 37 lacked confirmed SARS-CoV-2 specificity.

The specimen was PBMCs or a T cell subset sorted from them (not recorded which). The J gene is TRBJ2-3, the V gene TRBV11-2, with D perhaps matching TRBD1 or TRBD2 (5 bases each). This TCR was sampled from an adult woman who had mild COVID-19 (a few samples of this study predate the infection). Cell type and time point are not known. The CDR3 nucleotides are TGTGCCAGCAGCGCCCGGGACGGGTTAATAGCAGATACGCAGTATTTT. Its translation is CASSARDGLIADTQYF.